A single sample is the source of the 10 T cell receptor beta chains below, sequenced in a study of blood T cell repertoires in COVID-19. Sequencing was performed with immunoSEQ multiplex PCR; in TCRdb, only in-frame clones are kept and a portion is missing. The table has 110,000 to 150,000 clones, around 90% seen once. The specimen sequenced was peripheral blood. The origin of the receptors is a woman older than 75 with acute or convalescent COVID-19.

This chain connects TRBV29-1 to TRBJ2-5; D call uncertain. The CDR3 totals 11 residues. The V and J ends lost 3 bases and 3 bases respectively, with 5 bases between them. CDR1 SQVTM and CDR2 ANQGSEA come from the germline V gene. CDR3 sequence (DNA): TGCAGCGTTGAGCAGAAAGAGACCCAGTACTTC. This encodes CSVEQKETQYF.

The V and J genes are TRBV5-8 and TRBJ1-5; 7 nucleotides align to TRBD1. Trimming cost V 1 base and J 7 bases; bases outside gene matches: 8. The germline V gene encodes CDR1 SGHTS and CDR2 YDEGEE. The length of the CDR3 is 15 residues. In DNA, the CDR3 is TGTGCCAGCAGCTTGAGACAGGGCTTGGTGCAGCCCCAGCATTTT. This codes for CASSLRQGLVQPQHF.

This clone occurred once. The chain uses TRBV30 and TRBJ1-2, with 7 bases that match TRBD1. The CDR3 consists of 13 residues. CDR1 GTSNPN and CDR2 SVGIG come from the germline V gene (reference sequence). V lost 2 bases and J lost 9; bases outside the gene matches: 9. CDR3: CAWSLNRGASYTF. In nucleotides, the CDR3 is TGTGCCTGGAGTCTGAACAGGGGAGCTAGCTACACCTTC.

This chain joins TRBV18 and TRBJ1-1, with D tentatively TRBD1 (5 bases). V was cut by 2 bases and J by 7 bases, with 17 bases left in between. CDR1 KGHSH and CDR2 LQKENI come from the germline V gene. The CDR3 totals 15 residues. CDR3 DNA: TGTGCCAGCTCACCAGGTGGGACGTCCGGGAGTGAAGCTTTCTTT. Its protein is CASSPGGTSGSEAFF.

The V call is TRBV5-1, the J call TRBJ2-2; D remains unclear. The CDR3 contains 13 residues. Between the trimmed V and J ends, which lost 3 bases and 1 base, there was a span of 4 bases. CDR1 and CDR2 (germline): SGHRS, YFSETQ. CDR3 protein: CASSSQNTGELFF. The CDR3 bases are TGCGCCAGCAGCTCCCAGAACACCGGGGAGCTGTTTTTT.

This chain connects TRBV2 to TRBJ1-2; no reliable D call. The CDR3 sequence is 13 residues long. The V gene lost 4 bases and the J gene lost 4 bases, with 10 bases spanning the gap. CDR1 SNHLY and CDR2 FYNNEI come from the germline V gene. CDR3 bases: TGTGCCAGCAGTGTGGAGAGTGGCTATGGCTACACCTTC. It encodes CASSVESGYGYTF.

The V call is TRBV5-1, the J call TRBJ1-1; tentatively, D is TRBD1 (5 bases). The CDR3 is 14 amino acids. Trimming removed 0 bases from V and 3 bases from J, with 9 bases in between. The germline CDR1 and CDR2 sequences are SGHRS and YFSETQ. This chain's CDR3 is CASSLVGEDTEAFF. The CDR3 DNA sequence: TGCGCCAGCAGCTTGGTGGGGGAGGACACTGAAGCTTTCTTT. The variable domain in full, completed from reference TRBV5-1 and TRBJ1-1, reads KAGVTQTPRYLIKTRGQQVTLSCSPISGHRSVSWYQQTPGQGLQFLFEYFSETQRNKGNFPGRFSGRQFSNSRSEMNVSTLELGDSALYLCASSLVGEDTEAFFGQGTRLTVV.

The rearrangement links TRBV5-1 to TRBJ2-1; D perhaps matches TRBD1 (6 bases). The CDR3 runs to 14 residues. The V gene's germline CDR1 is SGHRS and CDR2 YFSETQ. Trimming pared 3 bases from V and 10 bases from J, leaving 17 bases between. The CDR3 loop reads CASSSALQGSEQFF. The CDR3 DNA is TGCGCCAGCAGCTCAGCCCTACAGGGCTCGGAGCAGTTCTTC.

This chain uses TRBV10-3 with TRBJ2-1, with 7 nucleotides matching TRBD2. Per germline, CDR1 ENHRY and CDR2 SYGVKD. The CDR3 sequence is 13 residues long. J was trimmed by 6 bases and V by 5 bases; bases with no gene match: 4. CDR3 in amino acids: CAISLPSGNEQFF. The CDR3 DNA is TGTGCCATCAGTCTCCCTAGCGGCAATGAGCAGTTCTTC.

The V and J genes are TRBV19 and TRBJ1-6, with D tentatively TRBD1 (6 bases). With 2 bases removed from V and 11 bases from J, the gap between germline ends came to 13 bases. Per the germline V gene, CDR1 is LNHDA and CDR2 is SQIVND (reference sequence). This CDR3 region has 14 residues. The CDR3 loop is CASSIQQGWTPLHF. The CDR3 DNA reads TGTGCCAGTAGTATACAGCAGGGGTGGACACCCCTCCACTTT.